The sequence of this TCR beta chain was determined in a study of T cells in Graves' hyperthyroidism and ophthalmopathy. The CDR3 is 14 residues long. Remarks on this clonotype: Its antigen is unidentified.

It was approximately 9.7 ml of fresh peripheral blood that supplied the PBMCs. General observations from the study: Researchers found most expanded thyroid clonotypes above 0.001 in blood as well. A 13 V-J model separated ophthalmopathy from stable hyperthyroidism.

TCR beta CDR3 regions were amplified from RNA. The TCR CDR3 was amplified in a first-round RT-PCR using the HTBI primer set. TCRdb re-called the multiplex PCR reads through MiXCR, storing one row per CDR3 protein. The data show about 400,000 distinct CDR3 sequences, with around 15% seen just once and about 12% held by the top ten. Sample: blood. The V gene is TRBV12-3 or TRBV12-4, the J gene TRBJ2-7, with TRBD2 matching over 10 bases. The better agreement between TRBJ2-1 and the DNA end casts doubt on the J call. The origin of this receptor is a man younger than 35 with Graves' ophthalmopathy. CDR3 protein: CASSFASGSYEQFF. CDR3 nucleotide sequence: TGTGCCAGCAGTTTCGCTAGCGGGAGTTACGAGCAGTTCTTC.